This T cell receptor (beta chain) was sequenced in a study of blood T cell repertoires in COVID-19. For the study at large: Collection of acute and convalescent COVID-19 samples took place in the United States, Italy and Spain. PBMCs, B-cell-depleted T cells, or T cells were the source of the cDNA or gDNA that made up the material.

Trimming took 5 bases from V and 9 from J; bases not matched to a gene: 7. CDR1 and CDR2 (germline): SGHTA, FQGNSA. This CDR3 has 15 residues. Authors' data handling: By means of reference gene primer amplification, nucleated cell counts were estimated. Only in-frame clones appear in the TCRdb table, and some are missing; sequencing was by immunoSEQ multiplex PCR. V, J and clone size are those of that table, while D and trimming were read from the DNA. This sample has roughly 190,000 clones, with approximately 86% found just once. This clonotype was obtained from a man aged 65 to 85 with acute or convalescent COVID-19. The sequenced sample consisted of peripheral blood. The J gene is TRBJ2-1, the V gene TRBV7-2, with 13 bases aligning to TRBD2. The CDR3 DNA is TGTGCCAGCAGCCCCACTAGCGGGGGGGCCGCTGAGCAGTTCTTC. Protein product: CASSPTSGGAAEQFF.